The rows below give T cell receptor beta chains drawn from one sample of a study of cytomegalovirus exposure and HLA in healthy donors. Repertoires were generated with immunoSEQ multiplex PCR, while TCRdb's copy carries only in-frame clones and drops some. The sample has about 130,000 clones, more than 80% seen once. Sequencing used PBMCs. The receptors originated from a man aged 25-40 years in good health and CMV-seropositive. CDR3s include the opening cysteine and the closing phenylalanine or tryptophan. A D gene is named only where the DNA matches it firmly. Part of the rows lack a size; the others show once, few, many or a class for expanded clones.

V gene	clone size	J gene	D gene	CDR3 protein	CDR3 DNA
TRBV25-1	.	TRBJ2-7	.	CASTGVPPYEQYF	TGTGCCAGCACAGGGGTCCCCCCCTACGAGCAGTACTTC
TRBV5-1	.	TRBJ2-6	TRBD2	CASSPSGGDSGANVLTF	TGCGCCAGCAGTCCTAGCGGGGGAGACTCTGGGGCCAACGTCCTGACTTTC
TRBV15	.	TRBJ1-3	.	CATTLNLIAGNTIYF	TGTGCCACAACCCTCAATTTAATAGCTGGAAACACCATATATTTT
TRBV30	few	TRBJ2-5	.	CAWSPKFYERRYQETQYF	TGTGCCTGGAGTCCCAAATTTTATGAACGGCGGTACCAAGAGACCCAGTACTTC
TRBV13	.	TRBJ2-3	TRBD2	CASSLKVAGGRIDTQYF	TGTGCCAGCAGCTTAAAGGTAGCGGGGGGGCGTATAGATACGCAGTATTTT
TRBV30	.	TRBJ1-1	TRBD1	CAWALSWTGRTEAFF	TGTGCCTGGGCTCTAAGCTGGACAGGGCGAACTGAAGCTTTCTTT
TRBV6-1	.	TRBJ1-1	.	CASSGQNTEAFF	TGTGCCAGCAGTGGACAGAACACTGAAGCTTTCTTT
TRBV4-1	.	TRBJ2-3	.	CASSPRQRSTDTQYF	TGCGCCAGCAGCCCAAGACAGCGCAGCACAGATACGCAGTATTTT
TRBV15	few	TRBJ1-3	.	CATSRDKGQGNTIYF	TGTGCCACCAGCAGAGATAAAGGACAGGGAAACACCATATATTTT
TRBV7-6	.	TRBJ1-1	.	CASSLGDRGANEAFF	TGTGCCAGCAGCTTAGGTGATCGGGGTGCAAATGAAGCTTTCTTT
TRBV2	.	TRBJ2-3	.	CASRRSGGSDTQYF	TGTGCCAGCAGAAGGTCCGGCGGCTCAGATACGCAGTATTTT
TRBV6-1	.	TRBJ2-7	.	CASSRTDFNYEQYF	TGTGCCAGCAGCAGGACAGACTTCAACTACGAGCAGTACTTC
TRBV7-2	.	TRBJ1-2	TRBD1	CASSRDRGGYTF	TGTGCCAGCAGCCGGGACAGGGGTGGCTACACCTTC
TRBV14	.	TRBJ2-1	.	CASSEDWGVYNEQFF	TGTGCCAGCAGCGAGGACTGGGGGGTCTACAATGAGCAGTTCTTC